A single sample gave rise to the 31 T cell receptor beta chains below, sequenced in a study of OX40 agonist ivuxolimab in advanced cancers. TCRdb's table, derived via immunoSEQ multiplex PCR, lists solely in-frame clones and lacks some. The table has more than 35,000 clones, around nine tenths seen once. The material sequenced was CD4+ or CD8+ T cells sorted from blood, taken in a trial of the OX40 agonist ivuxolimab. These TCRs come from an adult with an advanced solid tumor such as melanoma, head and neck, liver or kidney cancer.

The J gene is TRBJ1-1, the V gene TRBV15, with unresolved D. Looked up from germline, CDR1 is LNHNV and CDR2 is YYDKDF (reference sequence). The CDR3 covers 13 residues. V was trimmed by 0 bases and J by 4 bases, leaving 6 bases between them. CDR3 region: CATSRDLGTEAFF. The CDR3 nucleotides are TGTGCCACCAGCAGAGATCTGGGCACTGAAGCTTTCTTT. Filled out from reference TRBV15 and TRBJ1-1, the complete variable domain reads DAMVIQNPRYQVTQFGKPVTLSCSQTLNHNVMYWYQQKSSQAPKLLFHYYDKDFNNEADTPDNFQSRRPNTSFCFLDIRSPGLGDTAMYLCATSRDLGTEAFFGQGTRLTVV.

This sequence joins TRBV9 and TRBJ2-3; 10 bases agree with TRBD1. Germline CDR1 and CDR2: SGDLS and YYNGEE. CDR3 length: 15 residues. The V and J ends lost 4 bases and 4 bases, in that order; junction bases with no gene match: 6. CDR3 DNA: TGTGCCAGCAGCACCCGGGACAGGGGCGCAGATACGCAGTATTTT. Translating gives CASSTRDRGADTQYF.

The rearrangement links TRBV5-4 to TRBJ1-5; 8 bases line up with TRBD1. J was trimmed by 6 bases and V by 2 bases; bases with no gene match: 4. Germline CDR1 SGHNT, CDR2 YYREEE (reference sequence). The CDR3 spans 14 residues. The chain's CDR3 is CASSLQGGGQPQHF. The CDR3 bases are TGTGCCAGCAGCTTACAGGGGGGAGGTCAGCCCCAGCATTTT.

This clone has a single count. The V gene is TRBV28, the J gene TRBJ2-3, with 8 bases that match TRBD1. This CDR3 has 15 amino acids. Germline values: CDR1 MDHEN, CDR2 SYDVKM. V shed 4 bases, J shed 4 bases, and the junction held 7 bases outside the gene matches. The CDR3 loop reads CASSYRGVFPDTQYF. CDR3 DNA sequence: TGTGCCAGCAGTTACAGGGGGGTATTCCCAGATACGCAGTATTTT.

The chain joins TRBV7-8 to TRBJ1-1, with a tentative D call TRBD1 (5 bases). CDR1 and CDR2 (germline): SGHVS, FQNEAQ. This CDR3 has 15 amino acids. With 1 base removed from V and 4 bases from J, the gap between germline ends came to 13 bases. The CDR3 loop reads CASSLGLRGSTEAFF. CDR3 nucleotide sequence: TGTGCCAGCAGCTTAGGGTTAAGGGGTAGCACTGAAGCTTTCTTT.

V gene TRBV7-8 combines with J gene TRBJ2-7; tentatively, D is TRBD2 (6 bases). Germline values: CDR1 SGHVS, CDR2 FQNEAQ. The CDR3 runs 15 residues. The V gene lost 5 bases and the J gene lost 0 bases, with 14 bases spanning the gap. The CDR3 here is CASSRRAGSSYEQYF. The CDR3 DNA reads as TGTGCCAGCAGCCGAAGGGCGGGGAGCTCCTACGAGCAGTACTTC.

The rearrangement uses TRBV7-9 and TRBJ1-1; D is perhaps TRBD1 (5 bases). From germline, CDR1 is SEHNR and CDR2 FQNEAQ (reference sequence). The CDR3 has 14 amino acids. With 8 bases removed from V and 5 bases from J, the gap between germline ends came to 18 bases. CDR3 in amino acids: CASAGPRVGTEAFF. The CDR3 region has the DNA TGTGCCAGCGCAGGCCCCAGGGTAGGAACTGAAGCTTTCTTT.

The chain joins TRBV6-5 to TRBJ2-1, with D unclear. Between the trimmed V and J ends, which lost 2 bases and 9 bases, there was a span of 11 bases. This CDR3 is built from 13 residues. CDR1 and CDR2 (germline): MNHEY, SVGAGI. The CDR3 is CASSYNSGSEQFF. CDR3 sequence (DNA): TGTGCCAGCAGTTACAATTCGGGTAGTGAGCAGTTCTTC.

V and J are TRBV5-4 and TRBJ2-7; TRBD2 aligns across 13 bases. The trim removed 2 bases at V and 6 bases at J, leaving 2 bases unmatched. CDR3 size: 14 residues. Germline V gene lookup returns CDR1 SGHNT and CDR2 YYREEE (reference sequence). The CDR3 region is CASSFRLAGGEQYF. The CDR3 DNA reads as TGTGCCAGCAGCTTCCGACTAGCGGGAGGCGAGCAGTACTTC.

This chain uses TRBV27 with TRBJ2-5; D gene unclear. From germline, CDR1 is MNHEY and CDR2 SMNVEV (reference sequence). The CDR3 is 14 residues long. V dropped 0 bases and J dropped 0 bases, with 5 bases sitting between them. CDR3 sequence (DNA): TGTGCCAGCAGTTTATCACTGAACCAAGAGACCCAGTACTTC. Residues: CASSLSLNQETQYF.

This chain connects TRBV27 to TRBJ2-1; D is unresolved. The V and J ends lost 1 base and 7 bases respectively, with 8 bases between them. This CDR3 contains 13 residues. The V gene's germline CDR1 is MNHEY and CDR2 SMNVEV (reference sequence). CDR3 sequence (DNA): TGTGCCAGCAGTTTATTCGCCGGGAATGAGCAGTTCTTC. Translation: CASSLFAGNEQFF.

The chain carries TRBV7-8 and TRBJ1-2; D might be TRBD1 (5 bases). V shed 7 bases and J shed 2 bases, with 14 bases lying between them. From germline, CDR1 is SGHVS and CDR2 FQNEAQ. The CDR3 sequence is 14 residues long. The CDR3 DNA sequence: TGTGCCAGCAACCCCGAGGCAGGGAACTATGGCTACACCTTC. It is translated as CASNPEAGNYGYTF.

The gene calls are TRBV13 and TRBJ1-2; TRBD1 is a possible D gene (5 bases). Germline V gene data show CDR1 as PRHDT and CDR2 as FYEKMQ (reference sequence). V was pared by 5 bases and J by 4 bases, with 17 bases between. This CDR3 contains 15 residues. The CDR3 nucleotides read TGTGCCAGCAGCACGAAGACAGATGGGGTCTATGGCTACACCTTC. Its translation: CASSTKTDGVYGYTF. The variable domain in full, completed from reference TRBV13 and TRBJ1-2, reads AAGVIQSPRHLIKEKRETATLKCYPIPRHDTVYWYQQGPGQDPQFLISFYEKMQSDKGSIPDRFSAQQFSDYHSELNMSSLELGDSALYFCASSTKTDGVYGYTFGSGTRLTVV.

Here the CDR3 DNA reads TGTGCCAGCAGTTCCCGATGGGGTGAACATCCTGAAGCTTTCTTT. It yields the protein CASSSRWGEHPEAFF. This sequence joins TRBV6-5 and TRBJ1-1; the D is unclear. The CDR3 runs 15 residues. The V and J ends lost 4 bases and 6 bases respectively, with 18 bases between them. Per the germline V gene, CDR1 is MNHEY and CDR2 is SVGAGI.

This chain uses TRBV5-4 with TRBJ1-1; TRBD1 agrees at 7 bases. The V gene's germline CDR1 is SGHNT and CDR2 YYREEE (reference sequence). The CDR3 has 13 residues. V was clipped by 7 bases and J by 3 bases; unmatched bases: 6. This CDR3 reads CASRGGSDTEAFF. The CDR3 region has the DNA TGTGCCAGCCGAGGGGGCAGTGACACTGAAGCTTTCTTT.

The genes are TRBV5-1 and TRBJ2-7; D remains unclear. CDR3 length equals 13 residues. From germline, CDR1 is SGHRS and CDR2 YFSETQ. V was pared by 2 bases and J by 6 bases, with 12 bases between. CDR3 DNA: TGCGCCAGCAGCTTAACTGGTATTGGCGAGCAGTACTTC. Translation: CASSLTGIGEQYF.

As regards this clone: The junction does not match germline at one end; this may be a read error. The chain has TRBV27 and TRBJ2-1; D is ambiguous. CDR3 length: 13 residues. Per germline, CDR1 MNHEY and CDR2 SMNVEV (reference sequence). This CDR3 is CASRASSYSEQFF. The CDR3 bases are TGTGCCAGCAGAGCGAGCTCCTACAGTGAGCAGTTCTTC.

This CDR3 reads CASSVGLGALDEQFF. As DNA, the CDR3 is TGTGCCAGCAGCGTAGGATTAGGGGCCTTAGATGAGCAGTTCTTC. This chain uses TRBV9 with TRBJ2-1, with D perhaps matching TRBD1 (5 bases). The CDR3 is 15 amino acids. Trimming pared 0 bases from V and 8 bases from J, leaving 15 bases between. Germline-derived CDR1 and CDR2 are SGDLS and YYNGEE.

The CDR3 DNA sequence: TGTGCTAGTGGTCCCCAGTCAGGGGTAACCTATGGCTACACCTTC. Amino acids: CASGPQSGVTYGYTF. The chain is built from TRBV12-5 and TRBJ1-2, with D possibly being TRBD1 (6 bases). This CDR3 spans 15 amino acids. With 5 bases removed from V and 4 bases from J, the gap between germline ends came to 17 bases. From germline, CDR1 is LGHNT and CDR2 FRNRAP.

The chain has TRBV27 and TRBJ1-2, with 8 bases fitting TRBD1. CDR1 is MNHEY, CDR2 SMNVEV, per germline (reference sequence). This CDR3 comprises 13 residues. Unmatched junction bases numbered 5, after V lost 5 bases and J lost 6 bases. The CDR3 DNA is TGTGCCAGCAGTAGACAGGGGCCGGATGGCTACACCTTC. This sequence encodes CASSRQGPDGYTF.

This clone was seen once. This chain links TRBV7-8 with TRBJ2-7, with 9 positions matching TRBD1. The V segment lost 5 bases and the J segment 4 bases; nucleotides outside the gene matches: 18. Per the germline V gene, CDR1 is SGHVS and CDR2 is FQNEAQ. The CDR3 spans 18 residues. CDR3 protein: CASSAGTGWKGGTYEQYF. CDR3 coding DNA: TGTGCCAGCAGCGCCGGGACAGGGTGGAAGGGGGGAACATACGAGCAGTACTTC.

V and J are TRBV2 and TRBJ2-3; TRBD2 agrees at 9 bases. V was clipped by 4 bases and J by 2 bases; unmatched bases: 7. The CDR3 covers 16 residues. CDR1 and CDR2 from the germline V gene are SNHLY and FYNNEI. The CDR3 loop is CASSGSGRLVTDTQYF. The DNA of the CDR3 is TGTGCCAGCAGTGGAAGCGGGAGGTTGGTCACAGATACGCAGTATTTT.

This clone was seen only once. This rearrangement joins TRBV5-1 to TRBJ1-4; D unclear. The V gene's germline CDR1 is SGHRS and CDR2 YFSETQ. Trimming took 1 base from V and 0 from J, leaving 10 bases between them. There are 16 residues in the CDR3. The CDR3 protein is CASSLYPQTTNEKLFF. The CDR3 DNA reads as TGCGCCAGCAGCTTGTACCCCCAAACAACTAATGAAAAACTGTTTTTT.

In its sample, this clone is medium-sized. The chain is built from TRBV7-8 and TRBJ2-2, with D perhaps matching TRBD2 (6 bases). V was shortened by 4 bases and J by 9 bases, with 21 bases between the two germline ends. Germline-derived CDR1 and CDR2 are SGHVS and FQNEAQ. CDR3 length: 16 amino acids. The CDR3 sequence: CASSSNRETLRRELFF. CDR3 DNA: TGTGCCAGCAGCTCAAACCGGGAGACCCTGCGTCGGGAGCTGTTTTTT.

This clone has a single count. This chain connects TRBV30 to TRBJ2-1; D uncertain. The CDR3 runs 12 residues. Trimming removed 5 bases from V and 4 bases from J, with 9 bases in between. Germline assignment: CDR1 GTSNPN and CDR2 SVGIG (reference sequence). CDR3 residues: CAWSIGYNEQFF. The CDR3 DNA reads TGTGCCTGGTCGATAGGGTACAATGAGCAGTTCTTC.

The chain recombines TRBV4-1 with TRBJ2-3, with 14 bases lining up with TRBD2. V dropped 1 base and J dropped 4; count of bases not matched to a gene: 1. CDR3 length equals 16 residues. Germline V gives CDR1 MGHRA, CDR2 YSYEKL. The CDR3 spells CASSQGGLAGADTQYF. For the CDR3, the DNA is TGCGCCAGCAGCCAAGGGGGACTAGCGGGAGCAGATACGCAGTATTTT.

V and J are TRBV5-4 and TRBJ1-1, with D uncertain. Trimming stripped 0 bases from V and 5 bases from J, with 5 bases between. The CDR3 contains 12 residues. The germline V gene encodes CDR1 SGHNT and CDR2 YYREEE (reference sequence). The CDR3 protein is CASSLGRTEAFF. In DNA, the CDR3 is TGTGCCAGCAGCTTGGGGAGGACTGAAGCTTTCTTT.

This clone was observed once. The V gene is TRBV5-1, the J gene TRBJ2-7; D call uncertain. The germline V gene encodes CDR1 SGHRS and CDR2 YFSETQ. The length of the CDR3 is 14 residues. Between the trimmed V and J ends, which lost 1 base and 2 bases, there was a span of 10 bases. Here the CDR3 DNA reads TGCGCCAGCAGCTTGTGGGCAGTAACCTACGAGCAGTACTTC. Protein sequence: CASSLWAVTYEQYF.

The J gene is TRBJ2-7, the V gene TRBV19; D is undetermined. CDR1 LNHDA and CDR2 SQIVND come from the germline V gene (reference sequence). Trimming left V 3 bases short and J 5 bases short, with 17 bases between. This CDR3 comprises 15 residues. The CDR3 loop is CASSMKGLRRNEQYF. The CDR3 DNA reads as TGTGCCAGTAGTATGAAAGGGCTGAGGCGCAACGAGCAGTACTTC.

This clone was counted a few times. This rearrangement joins TRBV2 to TRBJ1-5, with D possibly matching TRBD1 (5 bases). CDR3 length: 12 residues. V was pared by 8 bases and J by 16 bases, with 21 bases between. Germline V gives CDR1 SNHLY, CDR2 FYNNEI. The CDR3 DNA sequence: TGTGCCAGCTCCTTACCGGGACTAGAGGATCATTTT. It codes for CASSLPGLEDHF.

This chain joins TRBV4-1 and TRBJ2-2; a possible D gene is TRBD1 (6 bases). The V gene's germline CDR1 is MGHRA and CDR2 YSYEKL. This CDR3 has 15 residues. V was shortened by 3 bases and J by 3 bases, with 11 bases between the two germline ends. CDR3: CASSQGAAYTGELFF. In nucleotides, the CDR3 is TGCGCCAGCAGCCAGGGGGCAGCGTACACCGGGGAGCTGTTTTTT.